This TCR beta chain originates from a study of blood T cells in healthy people across ages. Approximately 10 milliliters was the volume of peripheral blood drawn from each donor. A note on this clonotype: What it binds is not known.

Primers used in a second PCR of roughly 7 to 11 cycles were a sample-barcoded 5' primer and a J-beta primer mix. Unique molecular identifiers of 12 random nucleotides labeled each cDNA. Using its own MiXCR run on the 5' RACE reads, TCRdb lists one record per CDR3 protein. The sample records about 1.8 million distinct CDR3 sequences, approximately 50% being singletons. Findings and limits, study-wide: Researchers deemed the diversity estimates from one million T cells underestimates.

Germline V gives CDR1 SGHKS, CDR2 YYEKEE (reference sequence). The CDR3 contains 16 residues. Trimming removed 5 bases from V and 0 bases from J, with 18 bases in between. Input material: blood. The TCR originated in a woman in her 40s in good health. The chain links TRBV5-5 to TRBJ2-7, with D perhaps TRBD1 or TRBD2 (6 bases each). In DNA, the CDR3 is TGTGCCAGCAGTCGGGGGCCGGGACAAAGCTCCTACGAGCAGTACTTC. Its protein is CASSRGPGQSSYEQYF. Full variable domain (outside the CDR3, taken from reference TRBV5-5 and TRBJ2-7): DAGVTQSPTHLIKTRGQQVTLRCSPISGHKSVSWYQQVLGQGPQFIFQYYEKEERGRGNFPDRFSARQFPNYSSELNVNALLLGDSALYLCASSRGPGQSSYEQYFGPGTRLTVT.